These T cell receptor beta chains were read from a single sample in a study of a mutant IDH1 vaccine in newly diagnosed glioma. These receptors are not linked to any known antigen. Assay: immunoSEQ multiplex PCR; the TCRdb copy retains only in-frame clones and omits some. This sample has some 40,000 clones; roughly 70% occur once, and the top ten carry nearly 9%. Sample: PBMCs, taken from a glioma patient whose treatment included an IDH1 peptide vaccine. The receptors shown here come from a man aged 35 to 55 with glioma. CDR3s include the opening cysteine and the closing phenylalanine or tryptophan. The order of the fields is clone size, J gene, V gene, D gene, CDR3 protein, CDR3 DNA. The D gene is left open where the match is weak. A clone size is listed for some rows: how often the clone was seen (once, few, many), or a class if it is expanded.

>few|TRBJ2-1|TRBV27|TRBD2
CASSGLAGAEQFF
TGTGCCAGCAGCGGACTAGCGGGAGCTGAGCAGTTCTTC
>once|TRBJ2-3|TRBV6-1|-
CASSLARTDTQYF
TGTGCCAGCAGTTTGGCGAGAACAGATACGCAGTATTTT
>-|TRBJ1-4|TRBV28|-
CASTPGGSYYEKLFF
TGTGCCAGCACCCCGGGGGGTTCCTACTATGAAAAACTGTTTTTT
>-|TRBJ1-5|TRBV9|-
CASSVSGGNQPQHF
TGTGCCAGCAGCGTAAGTGGGGGCAATCAGCCCCAGCATTTT
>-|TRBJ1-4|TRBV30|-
CAWSGSVANEKLFF
TGTGCCTGGAGTGGGAGTGTAGCTAATGAAAAACTGTTTTTT
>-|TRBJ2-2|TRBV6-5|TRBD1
CASRLAGGGTGELFF
TGTGCCAGCAGACTTGCAGGGGGCGGAACCGGGGAGCTGTTTTTT
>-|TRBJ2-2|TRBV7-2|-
CASSTGLGGTGELFF
TGTGCCAGCAGCACAGGTTTGGGAGGTACCGGGGAGCTGTTTTTT
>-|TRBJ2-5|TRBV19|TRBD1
CASSIRQGAQETQYF
TGTGCCAGTAGTATCCGACAGGGAGCACAAGAGACCCAGTACTTC
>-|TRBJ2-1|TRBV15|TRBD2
CATSRGRGVSYNEQFF
TGTGCCACCAGCAGAGGGCGGGGGGTCTCCTACAATGAGCAGTTCTTC
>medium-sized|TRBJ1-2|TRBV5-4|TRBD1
CASSPYLGQGATF
TGTGCCAGCAGCCCCTACCTCGGACAGGGGGCCACCTTC
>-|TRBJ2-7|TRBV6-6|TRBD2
CASSYSTSASYEQYF
TGTGCCAGCAGTTACTCGACTAGCGCGAGCTACGAGCAGTACTTC
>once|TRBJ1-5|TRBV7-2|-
CASSLEAESNQPQHF
TGTGCCAGCAGCTTAGAAGCAGAAAGCAATCAGCCCCAGCATTTT
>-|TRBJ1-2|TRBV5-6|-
CASSLNTYGYTF
TGTGCCAGCAGCTTGAACACCTATGGCTACACCTTC
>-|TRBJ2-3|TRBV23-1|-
CASTSPDRPYTQYF
TGCGCCAGCACATCACCCGACAGGCCGTATACGCAGTATTTT
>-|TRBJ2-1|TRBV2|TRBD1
CASNAPGQGAHEQFF
TGTGCCAGCAACGCTCCGGGACAGGGGGCCCATGAGCAGTTCTTC
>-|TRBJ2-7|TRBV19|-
CASSTPMEQYF
TGTGCCAGTAGTACCCCTATGGAGCAGTACTTC
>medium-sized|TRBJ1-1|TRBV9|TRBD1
CASSGGTGGNTEAFF
TGTGCCAGCAGCGGAGGGACAGGGGGGAACACTGAAGCTTTCTTT